These 8 T cell receptor beta chains came from one sample sequenced in a study of cytomegalovirus exposure and HLA in healthy donors. 13 Jbeta primers and 60 Vbeta primers were used for the PCR. Profiled with immunoSEQ multiplex PCR; TCRdb holds only in-frame clones, not every one. The data show tens of thousands of clones, more than 70% seen once. Sequencing used PBMCs. Every receptor here comes from a man between 45 and 60 years old in good health and CMV-seropositive.

This clone came up a few times. The chain recombines TRBV27 with TRBJ1-2; D is uncertain. Trimming took off 5 bases at V and 4 bases at J, with 11 bases between the two ends. Germline assignment: CDR1 MNHEY and CDR2 SMNVEV (reference sequence). The CDR3 length is 13 residues. In nucleotides, the CDR3 is TGTGCCAGCAGTCCTCTCGGGTTCTATGGCTACACCTTC. It yields the protein CASSPLGFYGYTF.

The CDR3 DNA reads TGTGCCAGCAGCTCACCCGGACTAGCGGTCTCCTACAATGAGCAGTTCTTC. As protein: CASSSPGLAVSYNEQFF. The gene calls are TRBV27 and TRBJ2-1, with 10 bases that match TRBD2. The length of the CDR3 is 17 residues. Germline V gene data show CDR1 as MNHEY and CDR2 as SMNVEV (reference sequence). V lost 6 bases, J lost 0 bases, and 8 bases stayed unmatched.

The sample holds one count of this clone. J is TRBJ2-5 and V is TRBV14, with TRBD2 matching over 10 bases. Trimming removed 0 bases from V and 1 base from J; junction bases left unmatched: 5. This CDR3 comprises 17 residues. The germline V gene has CDR1 SGHDN and CDR2 FVKESK. The DNA of the CDR3 is TGTGCCAGCAGCCAAGATTGGGCTAGCGGGGGCCAAGAGACCCAGTACTTC. Residues: CASSQDWASGGQETQYF.

V usage is TRBV7-2 and J usage is TRBJ2-1; 12 nucleotides line up with TRBD2. This CDR3 region has 18 residues. The V and J ends lost 5 bases and 0 bases, in that order; junction bases with no gene match: 8. Germline V gene lookup returns CDR1 SGHTA and CDR2 FQGNSA. CDR3 DNA: TGTGCCAGCAGCCCCGACCTAGCGGGGGGGAGCTCCTACAATGAGCAGTTCTTC. As protein: CASSPDLAGGSSYNEQFF.

As for this clone: This clone may be a read error of a much larger clone one base away. The CDR3 protein is CASSSQGPSSYEQYF. The CDR3 DNA reads TGTGCCAGCAGCTCCCAGGGGCCCAGCTCCTACGAGCAGTACTTC. The chain links TRBV9 to TRBJ2-5; D might be TRBD1 (6 bases). With the DNA end fitting TRBJ2-7 better, the J assignment may be wrong. Germline-derived CDR1 and CDR2 are SGDLS and YYNGEE. The CDR3 is 15 residues long.

The genes are TRBV9 and TRBJ1-1; D uncertain. The germline CDR1 and CDR2 sequences are SGDLS and YYNGEE. Deletions cut 0 bases from V and 0 bases from J, with 3 bases between. CDR3 size: 13 residues. Here the CDR3 DNA reads TGTGCCAGCAGCGTAGCTTTGAACACTGAAGCTTTCTTT. It translates to CASSVALNTEAFF.

V usage is TRBV28 and J usage is TRBJ1-1; possible D gene TRBD1, 5 bases. The germline CDR1 and CDR2 sequences are MDHEN and SYDVKM. V lost 2 bases and J 6 bases, leaving 10 bases between the germline ends. The length of the CDR3 is 13 residues. This chain's CDR3 is CASSLDQGAEAFF. In DNA, the CDR3 is TGTGCCAGCAGTTTAGACCAGGGCGCTGAAGCTTTCTTT. Supplemented by reference TRBV28 and TRBJ1-1, the full variable domain reads DVKVTQSSRYLVKRTGEKVFLECVQDMDHENMFWYRQDPGLGLRLIYFSYDVKMKEKGDIPEGYSVSREKKERFSLILESASTNQTSMYLCASSLDQGAEAFFGQGTRLTVV.

This clone appeared a few times. The chain employs TRBV6-5 and TRBJ2-2, with a possible D match to TRBD2 (5 bases). The germline V gene encodes CDR1 MNHEY and CDR2 SVGAGI. Trimming removed 6 bases from V and 5 bases from J, with 13 bases in between. The CDR3 has 14 residues. Here the CDR3 DNA reads TGTGCCAGCAGCCCCCAGCGGATGACCGGGGAGCTGTTTTTT. Protein sequence: CASSPQRMTGELFF.